These 26 T cell receptor beta chains originate from one sample sequenced in a study of T cells in Graves' hyperthyroidism and ophthalmopathy. RNA transcripts provided the source from which TCR beta CDR3 regions were amplified. Researchers ran a first-round RT-PCR on the TCR CDR3 using the HTBI primer set. From the multiplex PCR reads, TCRdb called clonotypes with MiXCR, one entry per CDR3 protein. In the table there are 550,000 to 700,000 distinct CDR3 sequences, under 60% of which are singletons. Sequences were obtained from peripheral blood or thyroid tissue (not recorded which). All receptors come from an adult woman with Graves' disease, either hyperthyroidism or ophthalmopathy (not recorded which).

This clonotype was recorded at least ten times. The chain carries TRBV7-2 and TRBJ2-7; 11 positions agree with TRBD1. After removal of 1 base from V and 2 bases from J, the junction contained 4 bases not matched to a gene. Germline V gene sequence: CDR1 SGHTA, CDR2 FQGNSA. CDR3 size: 16 residues. CDR3 sequence reads: CASSLVGQGATYEQYF. The CDR3 coding sequence is TGTGCCAGCAGCTTAGTCGGACAGGGGGCAACCTACGAGCAGTACTTC.

The chain couples TRBV12-3 or TRBV12-4 to TRBJ1-2, with a weak D call TRBD1 (6 bases). The CDR3 extends over 13 amino acids. Trimming took off 4 bases at V and 10 bases at J, with 16 bases between the two ends. In DNA form, the CDR3 reads TGTGCCAGCAGTTACGACGCGGACAGTGCCTACACCTTC. Translated, it gives CASSYDADSAYTF.

This clonotype was picked up many times. The rearrangement links TRBV24-1 to TRBJ1-2; D uncertain. This CDR3 contains 12 residues. Germline CDR1 is KGHDR and CDR2 is SFDVKD. V lost 4 bases to trimming and J lost 9 bases, with 11 bases between them. CDR3 nucleotide sequence: TGTGCCACCAGTGACCCCGGCCAGCGCTACACCTTC. This sequence encodes CATSDPGQRYTF.

This sequence joins TRBV7-2 and TRBJ1-2, with D possibly TRBD1 on 6 matching bases. The CDR3 consists of 15 residues. V gave up 2 bases and J gave up 2 bases, with 12 bases separating them. Germline CDR1 SGHTA, CDR2 FQGNSA. CDR3: CASSLTPQGNYGYTF. Written as DNA, the CDR3 is TGTGCCAGCAGCTTAACTCCACAGGGCAACTATGGCTACACCTTC.

This clonotype was seen many times. The chain couples TRBV6-6 to TRBJ2-7, with 8 bases aligning to TRBD2. V dropped 1 base and J dropped 6; count of bases not matched to a gene: 8. The CDR3 runs to 15 residues. CDR1 is MNHNY and CDR2 is SVGAGI in the germline V gene (reference sequence). This CDR3 is CASSYLGLGNGEQYF. The CDR3 coding sequence is TGTGCCAGCAGTTACTTGGGACTAGGAAATGGCGAGCAGTACTTC.

In regard to this clonotype: This may come from a read error, since a much larger clone is one base off. The chain is built from TRBV10-3 and TRBJ2-2, with D unclear. The V end lost 5 bases, the J end lost 3 bases, and 13 bases lay between the germline ends. The CDR3 is 15 residues long. The germline V gene has CDR1 ENHRY and CDR2 SYGVKD. The CDR3 sequence: CAISSSGFYTGELFF. CDR3 sequence (DNA): TGTGCCATCAGTAGTTCCGGGTTCTACACCGGGGAGCTGTTTTTT.

Ten or more counts support this clonotype. This chain uses TRBV6-2 or TRBV6-3 with TRBJ1-1; D remains ambiguous. The CDR3 is made up of 13 amino acids. The V end lost 0 bases, the J end lost 9 bases, and 11 bases lay between the germline ends. The germline CDR1 and CDR2 sequences are MNHEY and SVGEGT. The CDR3 bases are TGTGCCAGCAGTTACTCGAAGGGTCGGCAAGCTTTCTTT. It yields the protein CASSYSKGRQAFF.

This chain links TRBV15 with TRBJ2-6, with D possibly matching TRBD1 (5 bases). Trimming took 6 bases from V and 3 from J, leaving 18 bases between them. This CDR3 is built from 17 residues. From germline, CDR1 is LNHNV and CDR2 YYDKDF (reference sequence). DNA of the CDR3: TGTGCCACCAGTAAAGACGTCGGACACATTGGGGCCAACGTCCTGACTTTC. It encodes CATSKDVGHIGANVLTF.

This clonotype was recorded many times. The V and J genes are TRBV19 and TRBJ2-7, with D hard to call. Trimming removed 3 bases from V and 3 bases from J, with 15 bases in between. There are 15 residues in the CDR3. Germline V CDR1 and CDR2: LNHDA, SQIVND (reference sequence). The CDR3 region is CASSIPHEPIYEQYF. The CDR3 nucleotides are TGTGCCAGTAGTATTCCACACGAGCCGATCTACGAGCAGTACTTC.

The V gene is TRBV7-9, the J gene TRBJ1-6; D is perhaps TRBD1 (5 bases). Germline lookup yields CDR1 SEHNR and CDR2 FQNEAQ (reference sequence). This CDR3 is built from 14 residues. The germline V and J ends were trimmed by 5 bases and 10 bases, with 15 bases remaining between them. The CDR3 bases are TGTGCCAGCAGCCCCATGGGGGGAAAGTCACCCCTCCACTTT. It specifies CASSPMGGKSPLHF.

This clonotype appeared many times. The chain combines TRBV2 with TRBJ2-7, with D perhaps TRBD2 (6 bases). Trimming took off 6 bases at V and 4 bases at J, with 13 bases between the two ends. Germline loops: CDR1 SNHLY, CDR2 FYNNEI. The CDR3 runs 13 residues. The CDR3 sequence is CASSPSGRYEQYF. The CDR3 bases are TGTGCCAGCAGCCCAAGTGGGAGGTACGAGCAGTACTTC.

V and J are TRBV20-1 and TRBJ1-2; 7 bases map to TRBD1. The CDR3 sequence is 14 residues long. Trimming cost V 2 bases and J 4 bases; bases outside gene matches: 7. Germline V CDR1 and CDR2: DFQATT, SNEGSKA (reference sequence). CDR3 sequence reads: CSARPTQGGYGYTF. CDR3 in DNA: TGCAGTGCTAGACCTACCCAGGGGGGCTATGGCTACACCTTC.

To note about this clonotype: Germline and junction disagree at one end, which may indicate a read error. V is TRBV7-9 and J is TRBJ2-5; the D gene is possibly TRBD1 (6 bases). CDR1 is SEHNR and CDR2 is FQNEAQ in the germline V gene (reference sequence). CDR3 length equals 13 residues. The CDR3 here is CASSSRGREPQYF. The CDR3 nucleotides are TGTGCCAGCAGTTCCAGGGGTAGAGAGCCCCAGTACTTC.

This clonotype was counted many times. The chain combines TRBV6-1 with TRBJ2-5; D might be TRBD1 (6 bases). The CDR3 has 15 amino acids. Germline CDR1 and CDR2: MNHNS and SASEGT. Trimming took 5 bases from V and 5 from J, leaving 18 bases between them. The CDR3 sequence: CASSNQRAGDETQYF. The CDR3 DNA sequence: TGTGCCAGCAGTAACCAGAGGGCAGGGGACGAGACCCAGTACTTC.

This clonotype was counted a few times. The chain joins TRBV27 to TRBJ2-7, with D hard to call. CDR1 and CDR2 (germline): MNHEY, SMNVEV (reference sequence). The CDR3 extends over 14 amino acids. V was clipped by 5 bases and J by 6 bases, with 17 bases between them. Here the CDR3 DNA reads TGTGCCAGCAGTCGCCAGGCAGTATCTGGCGAGCAGTACTTC. Translating it yields CASSRQAVSGEQYF.

This clonotype has at least ten counts. The chain employs TRBV7-9 and TRBJ1-1; D is ambiguous. Trimming cost V 1 base and J 6 bases, with 9 bases left between them. Germline CDR1 is SEHNR and CDR2 is FQNEAQ (reference sequence). The CDR3 extends over 13 amino acids. CDR3 sequence: CASSLVHSPEAFF. CDR3 bases: TGTGCCAGCAGCTTAGTACACTCCCCTGAAGCTTTCTTT. The variable domain in full, with the rest retrieved from reference TRBV7-9 and TRBJ1-1, is DTGVSQNPRHKITKRGQNVTFRCDPISEHNRLYWYRQTLGQGPEFLTYFQNEAQLEKSRLLSDRFSAERPKGSFSTLEIQRTEQGDSAMYLCASSLVHSPEAFFGQGTRLTVV.

The CDR3 nucleotides are TGCAGTGCTAGCGGCGGGGTAGGGGAGACCCAGTACTTC. Its translation is CSASGGVGETQYF. The chain combines TRBV20-1 with TRBJ2-5; a possible D gene is TRBD2 (6 bases). Between the trimmed V and J ends, which lost 3 bases and 5 bases, there was a span of 13 bases. This CDR3 is built from 13 residues. Germline V CDR1 and CDR2: DFQATT, SNEGSKA (reference sequence).

This clonotype was observed a single time. V and J are TRBV6-5 and TRBJ1-4; no clear D. Trimming stripped 6 bases from V and 8 bases from J, with 16 bases between. The CDR3 contains 14 residues. Germline V lookup: CDR1 MNHEY, CDR2 SVGAGI. The CDR3 loop reads CASSKGLGHEKLFF. CDR3 nucleotides: TGTGCCAGCAGCAAAGGGCTGGGCCACGAAAAACTGTTTTTT.

The chain has TRBV11-2 and TRBJ1-1, with D maybe TRBD1 (6 bases). Trimming removed 5 bases from V and 11 bases from J, with 12 bases in between. The CDR3 has 11 residues. Germline V gene lookup returns CDR1 SGHAT and CDR2 FQNNGV. DNA of the CDR3: TGTGCCAGCAGCCAGCAGCAGGGGGCTTTCTTT. This sequence encodes CASSQQQGAFF.

This clonotype was counted at least ten times. The CDR3: CARRTGRETQYF. The CDR3 DNA is TGTGCCAGGAGGACAGGGCGAGAGACCCAGTACTTC. The chain links TRBV2 to TRBJ2-5, with TRBD1 matching 8 bases. The CDR3 spans 12 residues. The junction had 4 bases not matched to a gene; V was cut back by 9 bases and J by 4 bases. Germline V gene lookup returns CDR1 SNHLY and CDR2 FYNNEI.

The chain has TRBV28 and TRBJ2-7; tentatively, D is TRBD1 (6 bases). Germline V lookup: CDR1 MDHEN, CDR2 SYDVKM. This CDR3 has 17 amino acids. Between the trimmed V and J ends, which lost 5 bases and 0 bases, there was a span of 20 bases. DNA of the CDR3: TGTGCCAGCAGTCCCGCAGGGACAACCTCGTTCTCCTACGAGCAGTACTTC. Residues: CASSPAGTTSFSYEQYF.

The V gene is TRBV2, the J gene TRBJ2-5, with 15 bases aligning to TRBD2. Germline CDR1 is SNHLY and CDR2 is FYNNEI. After removal of 6 bases from V and 2 bases from J, the junction contained 10 bases not matched to a gene. The CDR3 is 18 amino acids. In DNA, the CDR3 is TGTGCCAGCAGCTTGAGACGGACTAGCGGGAGGGGGCAAGAGACCCAGTACTTC. Amino acid sequence: CASSLRRTSGRGQETQYF.

This clonotype was counted at least ten times. The V gene is TRBV9, the J gene TRBJ1-2, with a possible D match to TRBD1 (5 bases). V dropped 2 bases and J dropped 7 bases, with 9 bases sitting between them. The germline V gene encodes CDR1 SGDLS and CDR2 YYNGEE. The CDR3 loop spans 12 amino acids. The CDR3 sequence is CASSVGVGGYTF. For the CDR3, the DNA is TGTGCCAGCAGCGTGGGGGTCGGTGGCTACACCTTC.

The J gene is TRBJ1-2, the V gene TRBV6-5; D might be TRBD1 (5 bases). This CDR3 is built from 15 residues. CDR1 and CDR2 from the germline V gene are MNHEY and SVGAGI. V shed 4 bases and J shed 6 bases, with 18 bases lying between them. In nucleotides, the CDR3 is TGTGCCAGCAGTTGCCTTACAGTGGAGGGGCATGGCTACACCTTC. Protein: CASSCLTVEGHGYTF.

In this sample, this clonotype turned up many times. The J gene is TRBJ2-7, the V gene TRBV20-1; no clear D gene. V lost 6 bases, J lost 7 bases, and 10 bases lay in between. This CDR3 has 10 amino acids. Germline CDR1 DFQATT, CDR2 SNEGSKA (reference sequence). As DNA, the CDR3 is TGCAGTGCAGTATCCTCAGAGCAGTACTTC. It translates to CSAVSSEQYF.

The CDR3 coding sequence is TGTGCCAGCAGCTTTACTAGCACTGGGGCCAACGTCCTGACTTTC. This encodes CASSFTSTGANVLTF. The V and J genes are TRBV11-2 and TRBJ2-6, with TRBD2 as a possible D gene (6 bases). Trimming took 3 bases from V and 2 from J, leaving 8 bases between them. CDR1 SGHAT and CDR2 FQNNGV come from the germline V gene. CDR3 length: 15 residues.